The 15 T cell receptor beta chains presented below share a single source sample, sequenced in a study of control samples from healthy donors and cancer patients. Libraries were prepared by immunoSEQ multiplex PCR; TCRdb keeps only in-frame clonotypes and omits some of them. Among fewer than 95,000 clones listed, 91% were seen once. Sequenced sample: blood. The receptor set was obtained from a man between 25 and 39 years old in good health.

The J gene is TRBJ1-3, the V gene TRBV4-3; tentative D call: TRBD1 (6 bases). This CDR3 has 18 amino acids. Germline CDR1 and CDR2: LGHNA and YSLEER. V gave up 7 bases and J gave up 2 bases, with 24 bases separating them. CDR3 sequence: CASTGRGKGEVAGNTIYF. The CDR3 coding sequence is TGCGCCAGCACGGGAAGAGGGAAGGGGGAGGTAGCTGGAAACACCATATATTTT.

CDR3 DNA sequence: TGTGCCAGAAGACAGGGACCCATGAACACTGAAGCTTTCTTT. Translation: CARRQGPMNTEAFF. The V gene is TRBV2, the J gene TRBJ1-1, with 7 bases identical to TRBD1. V shed 9 bases and J 0 bases; nucleotides not matched to a gene: 7. Germline CDR1 is SNHLY and CDR2 is FYNNEI. There are 14 residues in the CDR3.

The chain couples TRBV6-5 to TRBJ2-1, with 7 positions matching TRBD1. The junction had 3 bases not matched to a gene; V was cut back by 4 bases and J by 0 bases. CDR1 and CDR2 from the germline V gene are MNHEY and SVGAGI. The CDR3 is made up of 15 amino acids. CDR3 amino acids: CASSSTGDSYNEQFF. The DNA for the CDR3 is TGTGCCAGCAGTTCTACAGGGGACTCCTACAATGAGCAGTTCTTC.

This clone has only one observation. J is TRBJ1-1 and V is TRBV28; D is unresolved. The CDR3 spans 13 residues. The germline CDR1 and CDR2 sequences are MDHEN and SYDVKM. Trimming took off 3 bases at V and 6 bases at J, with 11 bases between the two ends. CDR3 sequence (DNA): TGTGCCAGCAGTTTGCCTTCCCTCCCTGAAGCTTTCTTT. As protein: CASSLPSLPEAFF.

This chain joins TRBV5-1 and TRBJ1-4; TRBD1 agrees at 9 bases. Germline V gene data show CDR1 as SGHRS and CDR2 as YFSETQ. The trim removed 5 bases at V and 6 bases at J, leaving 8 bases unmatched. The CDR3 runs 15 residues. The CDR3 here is CASRPTGGIDEKLFF. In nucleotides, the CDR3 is TGCGCCAGCAGACCGACAGGGGGGATCGATGAAAAACTGTTTTTT. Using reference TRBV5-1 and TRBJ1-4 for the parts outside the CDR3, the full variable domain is KAGVTQTPRYLIKTRGQQVTLSCSPISGHRSVSWYQQTPGQGLQFLFEYFSETQRNKGNFPGRFSGRQFSNSRSEMNVSTLELGDSALYLCASRPTGGIDEKLFFGSGTQLSVL.

The CDR3 spells CASSEARGRHTGELFF. As DNA, the CDR3 is TGTGCCAGCAGTGAAGCGCGGGGGCGTCACACCGGGGAGCTGTTTTTT. This sequence joins TRBV6-1 and TRBJ2-2, with D tentatively TRBD2 (7 bases). Per germline, CDR1 MNHNS and CDR2 SASEGT. Deletions cut 0 bases from V and 3 bases from J, with 11 bases between. The CDR3 is made up of 16 amino acids.

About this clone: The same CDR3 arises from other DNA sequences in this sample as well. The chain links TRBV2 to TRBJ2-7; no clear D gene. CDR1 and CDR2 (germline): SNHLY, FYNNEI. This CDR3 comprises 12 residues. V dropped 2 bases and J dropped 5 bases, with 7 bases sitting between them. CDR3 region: CASSENVNEQYF. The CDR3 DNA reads TGTGCCAGCAGTGAAAACGTGAACGAGCAGTACTTC.

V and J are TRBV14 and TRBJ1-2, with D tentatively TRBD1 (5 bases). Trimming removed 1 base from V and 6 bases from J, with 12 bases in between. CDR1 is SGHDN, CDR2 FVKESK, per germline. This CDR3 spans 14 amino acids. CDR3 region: CASSQGQGVDGYTF. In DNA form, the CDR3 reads TGTGCCAGCAGCCAAGGCCAGGGAGTAGATGGCTACACCTTC.

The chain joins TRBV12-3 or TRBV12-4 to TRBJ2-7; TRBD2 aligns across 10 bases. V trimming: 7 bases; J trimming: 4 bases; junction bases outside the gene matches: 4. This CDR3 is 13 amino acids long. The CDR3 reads CASTLAGGYEQYF. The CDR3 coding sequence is TGTGCCAGCACCTTAGCGGGAGGATACGAGCAGTACTTC.

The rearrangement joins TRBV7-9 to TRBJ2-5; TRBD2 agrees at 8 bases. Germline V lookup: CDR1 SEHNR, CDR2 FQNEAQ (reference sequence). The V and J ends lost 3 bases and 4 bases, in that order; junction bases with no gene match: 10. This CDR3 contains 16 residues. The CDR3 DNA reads TGTGCCAGCAGCTTGGTGGGACCCCGGGAGGGAGAGACCCAGTACTTC. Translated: CASSLVGPREGETQYF. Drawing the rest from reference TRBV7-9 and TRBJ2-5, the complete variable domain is DTGVSQNPRHKITKRGQNVTFRCDPISEHNRLYWYRQTLGQGPEFLTYFQNEAQLEKSRLLSDRFSAERPKGSFSTLEIQRTEQGDSAMYLCASSLVGPREGETQYFGPGTRLLVL.

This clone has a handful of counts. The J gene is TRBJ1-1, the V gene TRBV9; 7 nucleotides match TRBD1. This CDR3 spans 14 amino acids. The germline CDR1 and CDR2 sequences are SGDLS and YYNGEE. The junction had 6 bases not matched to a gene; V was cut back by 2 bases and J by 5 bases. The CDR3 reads CASSVTGFGTEAFF. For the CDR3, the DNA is TGTGCCAGCAGCGTGACAGGGTTTGGAACTGAAGCTTTCTTT.

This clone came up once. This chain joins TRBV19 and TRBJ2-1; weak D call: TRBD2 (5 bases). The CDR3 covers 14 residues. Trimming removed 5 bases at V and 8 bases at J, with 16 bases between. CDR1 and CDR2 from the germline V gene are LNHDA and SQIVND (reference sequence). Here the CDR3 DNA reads TGTGCCAGTAGTGCGAGGACTCTCCTTGATGAGCAGTTCTTC. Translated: CASSARTLLDEQFF.

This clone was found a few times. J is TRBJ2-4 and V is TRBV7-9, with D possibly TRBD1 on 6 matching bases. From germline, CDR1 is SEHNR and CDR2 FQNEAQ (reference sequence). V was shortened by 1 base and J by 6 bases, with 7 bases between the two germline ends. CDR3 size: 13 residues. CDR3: CASSLEGVNIQYF. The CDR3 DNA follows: TGTGCCAGCAGCTTAGAGGGGGTAAACATTCAGTACTTC.

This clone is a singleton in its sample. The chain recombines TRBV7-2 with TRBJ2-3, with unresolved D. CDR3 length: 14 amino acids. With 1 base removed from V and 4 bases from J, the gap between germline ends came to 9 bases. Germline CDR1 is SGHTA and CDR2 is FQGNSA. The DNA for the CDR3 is TGTGCCAGCAGCTTAGACAGCTCACCAGATACGCAGTATTTT. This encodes CASSLDSSPDTQYF.

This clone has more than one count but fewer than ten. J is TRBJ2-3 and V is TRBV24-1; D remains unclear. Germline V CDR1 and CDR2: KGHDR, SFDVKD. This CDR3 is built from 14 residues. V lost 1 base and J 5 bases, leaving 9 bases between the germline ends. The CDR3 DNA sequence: TGTGCCACCAGTGATTTTTTTGCCCGAGATACGCAGTATTTT. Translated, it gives CATSDFFARDTQYF.